The clone carrying this T cell receptor beta chain was recorded at least ten times. Antigen specificity is unknown. This entry comes from a study of blood T cells in healthy people across ages. Study as a whole: Per every two T cells, about one barcoded beta molecule was captured by template switching. Study outcomes and limitations: Diversity figures based on one million T cells were deemed too low.

Germline CDR1 and CDR2: SGHTA and FQGNSA. V shed 5 bases and J shed 7 bases, with 15 bases lying between them. CDR3 length equals 14 residues. Isolation recovered at least 6 million PBMCs from every sample. A J-beta primer mix and a sample-barcoded 5' primer were used in a second PCR of roughly 6 to 12 cycles. TCRdb reanalysed the 5' RACE reads using MiXCR and keeps one entry per CDR3 protein. The top ten hold 15% to 19% of the sample, which has roughly 640,000 distinct CDR3 sequences, about 30% seen once. V and J are TRBV7-2 and TRBJ1-5; unclear D gene. The clonotype comes from a woman at least 80 years old in good health. The sample consisted of blood. The CDR3 DNA sequence: TGTGCCAGCAGCCCGTTCACGATCGGCCAGCCCCAGCATTTT. The encoded protein is CASSPFTIGQPQHF.